This entry concerns a single T cell receptor (beta chain). Its antigen is not yet known. No per-base quality is available; no much larger clone lies one base away. The data derive from a study of blood T cell repertoires in COVID-19 (dated by TCRdb to 2020 to 2022). For the wider study: Samples covering the acute and convalescent phases of COVID-19 were provided by collaborators in the United States, Italy and Spain. The samples were drawn from the first 160 participants of the ongoing ImmuneRACE study and from 1,200 or so subjects provided by 6 global collaborators. The repertoires were released in a freely available public database meant as a resource for research on the immune response to SARS-CoV-2. The dataset comprised deeply sampled blood TCRbeta repertoires from subjects exposed to, actively infected with, or recovered from COVID-19. The prospective study material was composed of cDNA or gDNA derived from T cells, B-cell-depleted T cells, or PBMCs. HLA class I and class II types, where available, came from metadata supplied by the sample provider rather than from assay-based typing. Nearly every sample came with metadata listing a de-identified subject ID, COVID-19 status, age in years and sex. Overall results and qualifications from the work: The amount of clinical and demographic metadata varied by source and participant and was provided uncurated.

CDR1 and CDR2 were assigned from the germline V gene as SGHTA and FQGTGA. For this chain, trimming is 5 bases at the V end and 6 bases at the J end, and the number of junction bases without a gene match is 3. The CDR3 measures 15 amino acids from cysteine to phenylalanine. CDR3 DNA only is kept here, 45 bases in frame from base 1. Participants in the prospective study were enrolled through a virtual design, were aged 18 to 89 years, and lived in 20 to 30 United States geographic areas. Cohort assignment in the prospective study relied on participant-reported clinical history from a screening survey and a study questionnaire. ImmuneRACE Cohort 3 recovered participants were defined by two consecutive negative NP/OP PCR tests, healthcare professional clearance, or symptom resolution. In the prospective study, whole blood, serum and a nasopharyngeal or oropharyngeal swab were collected from each participant by mobile phlebotomists. Participants in the prospective study had the option to provide additional blood draws and questionnaires over an approximately two-month period. Before DNA extraction, blood samples from the prospective study were shipped at room temperature or frozen.

TCRbeta CDR3 regions were amplified from genomic DNA using the immunoSEQ Assay, a bias-controlled multiplex PCR. In the source study's methods: Nucleated cell counts per sample were estimated from amplification of reference gene primers within the assay. To quantify the absolute abundance of each unique TCRbeta CDR3 rearrangement, sequence reads were collapsed and filtered. For each sample, productive Simpson clonality was calculated as the square root of Simpson's diversity index across productive rearrangements. The source is immuneACCESS, and TCRdb retained only in-frame sequences with V and J called. Part of the clones is not carried over; for the studies checked, unresolved V genes explain less than half of this, and the remainder is unexplained. V, J and clone size derive from that table, while D and trimming were established from the DNA sequence. This sample has roughly 180,000 clones in its table, and roughly 88% of those were observed once. The ten largest clones add up to 10% to 15% of the sample.

Sequences were obtained from PBMCs or T cells enriched from blood (not recorded which). The sequence derives from an older woman who had recovered from COVID-19. The chain joins TRBV7-3 to TRBJ2-2, and 13 junctional nucleotides match TRBD2. CDR3 protein: CASSPGTSGAGELFF. The sequence in DNA is TGTGCCAGCAGCCCAGGGACTAGCGGGGCCGGGGAGCTGTTTTTT.